This entry lists 30 T cell receptor beta chains sequenced from one sample in a study of T cell repertoires in cytomegalovirus infection (dated by TCRdb to about 2019). Instrument on record: Illumina HiSeq 1500. Through fastp at Q25 and MiXCR, TCRdb rebuilt clones from the public reads, retaining in-frame beta chains. For every CDR3 protein sequence, its rows merge into one entry that carries the most common genes and DNA. The table for this sample lists 350,000 to 500,000 distinct CDR3 sequences; roughly 31% of them were counted only once. The ten most abundant clones make up about 13% of the sample. The specimen sequenced was PBMCs. All receptors come from a human donor in good health (CMV status not recorded). Some clones in this sample may be carry-over from other donors' samples.

The chain recombines TRBV15 with TRBJ2-1; TRBD2 might be the D (6 bases). The CDR3 consists of 17 residues. CDR1 is LNHNV and CDR2 is YYDKDF in the germline V gene (reference sequence). V gave up 1 base and J gave up 0 bases, with 13 bases separating them. This CDR3 reads CATSRALAGSSYNEQFF. Written as DNA, the CDR3 is TGTGCCACCAGCAGAGCGTTGGCGGGGAGCTCCTACAATGAGCAGTTCTTC.

V is TRBV29-1 and J is TRBJ2-7; D gene unclear. The V end lost 5 bases, the J end lost 0 bases, and 8 bases lay between the germline ends. The V gene's germline CDR1 is SQVTM and CDR2 ANQGSEA. This CDR3 has 12 amino acids. The DNA of the CDR3 is TGCAGCGTTCTCAGGAGCTCCTACGAGCAGTACTTC. This encodes CSVLRSSYEQYF.

In regard to this clonotype: A read error may be the cause here, since a much bigger clone is one base away. This chain connects TRBV7-4 to TRBJ1-2, with D uncertain. Germline values: CDR1 SGHVT, CDR2 SQSDAQ. The CDR3 sequence is 12 residues long. The DNA of the CDR3 is TGTGCCAGCAGCTTCGGGTCCCATGGCTCCACCTTC. Its protein product is CASSFGSHGSTF.

This clonotype occurred many times. The chain joins TRBV19 to TRBJ2-7, with 8 positions matching TRBD2. Germline lookup yields CDR1 LNHDA and CDR2 SQIVND (reference sequence). The CDR3 covers 14 residues. V gave up 5 bases and J gave up 6 bases; unmatched junction bases: 9. CDR3 sequence: CASSPLGLVGEQYF. As DNA, the CDR3 is TGTGCCAGTAGTCCCCTGGGACTAGTCGGCGAGCAGTACTTC.

This clonotype showed up just a few times. This chain joins TRBV18 and TRBJ1-1; D not certain. Trimming removed 3 bases from V and 1 base from J, with 9 bases in between. The CDR3 runs 14 residues. CDR1 KGHSH and CDR2 LQKENI come from the germline V gene. CDR3 protein: CASSPIGPNTEAFF. CDR3 sequence (DNA): TGTGCCAGCTCACCTATTGGACCGAACACTGAAGCTTTCTTT. The full variable domain, rest sourced from reference TRBV18 and TRBJ1-1, is NAGVMQNPRHLVRRRGQEARLRCSPMKGHSHVYWYRQLPEEGLKFMVYLQKENIIDESGMPKERFSAEFPKEGPSILRIQQVVRGDSAAYFCASSPIGPNTEAFFGQGTRLTVV.

This clonotype has a count of ten or more. The V gene is TRBV7-2, the J gene TRBJ2-1; D not resolved. The CDR3 totals 16 residues. Trimming stripped 0 bases from V and 3 bases from J, with 12 bases between. The V gene's germline CDR1 is SGHTA and CDR2 FQGNSA. This CDR3 is CASSLALSPGYNEQFF. In DNA, the CDR3 is TGTGCCAGCAGCTTAGCTTTGTCTCCAGGCTACAATGAGCAGTTCTTC. The full variable domain, rest sourced from reference TRBV7-2 and TRBJ2-1, is GAGVSQSPSNKVTEKGKDVELRCDPISGHTALYWYRQSLGQGLEFLIYFQGNSAPDKSGLPSDRFSAERTGGSVSTLTIQRTQQEDSAVYLCASSLALSPGYNEQFFGPGTRLTVL.

This clonotype has only one observation. This sequence joins TRBV5-1 and TRBJ1-6; 7 nucleotides agree with TRBD1. V lost 2 bases and J lost 9; bases outside the gene matches: 5. The CDR3 has 14 residues. Germline V gene data show CDR1 as SGHRS and CDR2 as YFSETQ. This CDR3 is CASSLDRVGSPLHF. The CDR3 bases are TGCGCCAGCAGCTTAGACAGGGTTGGTTCACCCCTCCACTTT. Combining the CDR3 with reference TRBV5-1 and TRBJ1-6 gives the whole variable domain KAGVTQTPRYLIKTRGQQVTLSCSPISGHRSVSWYQQTPGQGLQFLFEYFSETQRNKGNFPGRFSGRQFSNSRSEMNVSTLELGDSALYLCASSLDRVGSPLHFGNGTRLTVT.

The rearrangement uses TRBV6-1 and TRBJ1-2, with 8 bases lining up with TRBD1. The CDR3 length is 18 residues. Trimming removed 6 bases from V and 3 bases from J; junction bases left unmatched: 18. Germline V gene data show CDR1 as MNHNS and CDR2 as SASEGT. The CDR3 DNA sequence: TGTGCCAGCAGCCGACACATCGGTGGGACAGGAGGGGACTATGGCTACACCTTC. It translates to CASSRHIGGTGGDYGYTF.

In the case of this clonotype: The germline gene is not matched at one end of the junction; a read error may be the cause. This chain links TRBV6-2 or TRBV6-3 with TRBJ2-2, with D possibly being TRBD1 or TRBD2 (5 bases each). Germline CDR1 and CDR2: MNHEY and SVGEGT. The CDR3 runs 13 residues. CDR3 in DNA: TGTGCCACTTTCGTACAGAACACCGGGGCGCTGTTTTTT. Residues: CATFVQNTGALFF.

In this sample, this clonotype turned up many times. This chain links TRBV20-1 with TRBJ2-3; TRBD2 might be the D (7 bases). This CDR3 comprises 17 residues. Trimming stripped 3 bases from V and 0 bases from J, with 19 bases between. Germline lookup yields CDR1 DFQATT and CDR2 SNEGSKA (reference sequence). The CDR3 reads CSASKRTGGQSTDTQYF. The DNA of the CDR3 is TGCAGTGCTAGTAAAAGGACGGGGGGCCAAAGCACAGATACGCAGTATTTT.

The gene calls are TRBV12-3 or TRBV12-4 and TRBJ1-3; D unresolved. V lost 6 bases to trimming and J lost 0 bases, with 15 bases between them. CDR3 size: 16 residues. The CDR3 coding sequence is TGTGCCAGCAGCCGGATCCCCAAATCCTCTGGAAACACCATATATTTT. It is translated as CASSRIPKSSGNTIYF.

The chain has TRBV6-6 and TRBJ1-2; 7 nucleotides align to TRBD1. V gave up 4 bases and J gave up 2 bases; unmatched junction bases: 7. The CDR3 sequence is 15 residues long. The V gene's germline CDR1 is MNHNY and CDR2 SVGAGI (reference sequence). CDR3 sequence reads: CASSFRLTGNYGYTF. CDR3 nucleotide sequence: TGTGCCAGCAGTTTCCGATTGACAGGGAACTATGGCTACACCTTC.

This clonotype has a handful of counts. The chain carries TRBV2 and TRBJ1-6; D unresolved. Looked up from germline, CDR1 is SNHLY and CDR2 is FYNNEI. The CDR3 loop spans 15 amino acids. Trimming took 8 bases from V and 3 from J, leaving 14 bases between them. Written as DNA, the CDR3 is TGTGCCAGCTCCCGAGACCGCGGCTATAATTCACCCCTCCACTTT. Encoded protein: CASSRDRGYNSPLHF.

The rearrangement uses TRBV7-4 and TRBJ2-7, with 9 nucleotides matching TRBD1. J gave up 5 bases and V 1 base, and 3 bases lay outside the gene matches. CDR3 length equals 14 residues. CDR1 is SGHVT and CDR2 is SQSDAQ in the germline V gene. The DNA of the CDR3 is TGTGCCAGCAGCTTAGGACAGGGGGGAAACGAGCAGTACTTC. Amino acid sequence: CASSLGQGGNEQYF. The variable domain in full, completed from reference TRBV7-4 and TRBJ2-7, reads GAGVSQSPRYKVAKRGRDVALRCDSISGHVTLYWYRQTLGQGSEVLTYSQSDAQRDKSGRPSGRFSAERPERSVSTLKIQRTEQGDSAVYLCASSLGQGGNEQYFGPGTRLTVT.

This clonotype has a single count. The junction departs from the called germline gene at one end, perhaps through a read error. V and J are TRBV7-6 and TRBJ2-7; 9 bases are shared with TRBD1. This CDR3 is built from 19 residues. Germline V gene data show CDR1 as SGHVS and CDR2 as FNYEAQ. The CDR3 sequence is CASSARLRDRVHRRYEEYF. The CDR3 DNA reads as TGTGCTAGCAGCGCACGACTCCGGGACAGGGTTCATCGTCGATACGAGGAGTACTTC.

The rearrangement uses TRBV20-1 and TRBJ2-7; a weak D match, TRBD2 (6 bases). Trimming removed 5 bases from V and 2 bases from J, with 13 bases in between. The CDR3 sequence is 13 residues long. The germline gives CDR1 DFQATT, CDR2 SNEGSKA (reference sequence). The CDR3 DNA reads as TGCAGTGCTGAAACCGGGGGAACCTACGAGCAGTACTTC. Amino acid sequence: CSAETGGTYEQYF.

This clonotype was observed a handful of times. The rearrangement uses TRBV12-3 or TRBV12-4 and TRBJ1-2; D may be TRBD1 (5 bases). Between the trimmed V and J ends, which lost 5 bases and 4 bases, there was a span of 11 bases. CDR3 length: 13 amino acids. CDR3 sequence: CASSVSGLYGYTF. For the CDR3, the DNA is TGTGCCAGCAGTGTGTCAGGGCTCTATGGCTACACCTTC.

This clonotype occurred many times. J is TRBJ2-3 and V is TRBV6-2 or TRBV6-3; D may be TRBD2 (6 bases). The CDR3 covers 16 residues. Germline-derived CDR1 and CDR2 are MNHEY and SVGEGT. V lost 8 bases, J lost 1 base, and 19 bases lay in between. CDR3 region: CASGYVPGGGTDTQYF. The CDR3 region has the DNA TGTGCCAGCGGCTATGTCCCGGGCGGGGGCACAGATACGCAGTATTTT.

This clonotype was counted at least ten times. The chain is built from TRBV5-1 and TRBJ2-3, with 8 bases fitting TRBD2. The CDR3 sequence is 16 residues long. Germline CDR1 SGHRS, CDR2 YFSETQ. Unmatched junction bases numbered 12, after V lost 4 bases and J lost 5 bases. The CDR3 DNA is TGCGCCAGCAGCGCTCAACCGGGACTAGAAGTAGATACGCAGTATTTT. This gives the protein CASSAQPGLEVDTQYF.

Only a few counts were recorded for this clonotype. The chain carries TRBV28 and TRBJ1-5; D is unresolved. V shed 4 bases and J shed 3 bases, with 7 bases lying between them. The CDR3 runs to 13 residues. The germline V gene encodes CDR1 MDHEN and CDR2 SYDVKM. The DNA for the CDR3 is TGTGCCAGCAGTTATAATAACAATCAGCCCCAGCATTTT. Its translation is CASSYNNNQPQHF.

This clonotype was detected many times. This chain connects TRBV7-8 to TRBJ2-1; D gene unclear. V lost 7 bases, J lost 4 bases, and 8 bases lay in between. In germline, CDR1 is SGHVS, CDR2 FQNEAQ. This CDR3 contains 12 residues. DNA for the CDR3: TGTGCCAGCATGGCAACTTACAATGAGCAGTTCTTC. Translating it yields CASMATYNEQFF. Based on the CDR3 plus reference TRBV7-8 and TRBJ2-1, the full variable domain is GAGVSQSPRYKVAKRGQDVALRCDPISGHVSLFWYQQALGQGPEFLTYFQNEAQLDKSGLPSDRFFAERPEGSVSTLKIQRTQQEDSAVYLCASMATYNEQFFGPGTRLTVL.

There are a few counts of this clonotype. V and J are TRBV6-5 and TRBJ1-4, with D hard to call. Trimming pared 6 bases from V and 8 bases from J, leaving 16 bases between. Germline values: CDR1 MNHEY, CDR2 SVGAGI. There are 14 residues in the CDR3. CDR3: CASSSSGYMEKLFF. The CDR3 DNA reads TGTGCCAGCAGCTCCTCGGGTTATATGGAAAAACTGTTTTTT.

This chain joins TRBV18 and TRBJ2-3; 8 bases fit TRBD1. CDR3 length: 15 amino acids. With 4 bases clipped from V and 3 bases from J, the junction kept 6 bases outside the gene matches. Per germline, CDR1 KGHSH and CDR2 LQKENI. For the CDR3, the DNA is TGTGCCAGCTCACTCCAGGGGGCGCTTACAGATACGCAGTATTTT. Translating gives CASSLQGALTDTQYF.

This clonotype has a handful of counts. The genes are TRBV11-1 and TRBJ1-2; TRBD1 matches at 7 bases. CDR3 length: 14 residues. Germline CDR1 is SGHAT and CDR2 is FQDESV (reference sequence). The V gene end was trimmed by 5 bases and the J gene end by 8 bases; junction bases not matched to a gene: 11. The CDR3 spells CASSHYRQGQGYTF. For the CDR3, the DNA is TGTGCCAGCAGCCATTACCGACAGGGACAGGGCTACACCTTC.

V gene TRBV4-1 combines with J gene TRBJ1-5, with a tentative D call TRBD1 (5 bases). Germline CDR1 reads MGHRA; CDR2 reads YSYEKL. The CDR3 sequence is 15 residues long. Trimming took off 4 bases at V and 4 bases at J, with 14 bases between the two ends. The CDR3: CASSPESGGNQPQHF. DNA of the CDR3: TGCGCCAGCAGCCCAGAGTCTGGGGGGAATCAGCCCCAGCATTTT.

The V call is TRBV11-2, the J call TRBJ1-1, with D possibly being TRBD1 (6 bases). The germline gives CDR1 SGHAT, CDR2 FQNNGV. Deletions cut 5 bases from V and 4 bases from J, with 14 bases between. The CDR3 consists of 14 residues. The CDR3 is CASSDGGGGTEAFF. The CDR3 DNA is TGTGCCAGCAGCGACGGAGGGGGTGGCACTGAAGCTTTCTTT.

This clonotype has only a few counts. This chain links TRBV12-3 or TRBV12-4 with TRBJ1-5, with D possibly being TRBD1 (6 bases). V gave up 4 bases and J gave up 0 bases, with 16 bases separating them. This CDR3 region has 17 residues. This chain's CDR3 is CASSSAQGIDSNQPQHF. CDR3 bases: TGTGCCAGCAGTTCAGCCCAGGGGATAGATAGCAATCAGCCCCAGCATTTT.

The gene calls are TRBV7-6 and TRBJ2-5; D is uncertain. The CDR3 has 14 residues. V shed 4 bases and J shed 0 bases, with 9 bases lying between them. Germline CDR1 SGHVS, CDR2 FNYEAQ. CDR3 residues: CASSSNEYQETQYF. The DNA of the CDR3 is TGTGCCAGCAGCTCCAACGAGTACCAAGAGACCCAGTACTTC.

The chain is built from TRBV12-3 or TRBV12-4 and TRBJ2-5; D is possibly TRBD1 or TRBD2 (5 bases each). The CDR3 spans 13 residues. V was pared by 7 bases and J by 6 bases, with 15 bases between. The CDR3 sequence: CASTQGEGQTQYF. Written as DNA, the CDR3 is TGTGCCAGCACCCAGGGAGAGGGGCAGACCCAGTACTTC.

The chain has TRBV4-1 and TRBJ2-5, with D tentatively TRBD1 (6 bases). The CDR3 is 16 amino acids. CDR1 is MGHRA, CDR2 YSYEKL, per germline. V shed 1 base and J shed 1 base, with 13 bases lying between them. The CDR3 protein is CASSQGARGFQETQYF. The CDR3 bases are TGCGCCAGCAGCCAAGGAGCAAGGGGGTTCCAAGAGACCCAGTACTTC.